These T cell receptor beta chains were read from a single sample in a study of blood T cell repertoires in COVID-19. Sequencing used immunoSEQ multiplex PCR; TCRdb keeps in-frame clones, though not all of them. This table holds roughly 260,000 clones, less than 90% found once. Source material: peripheral blood. The receptors were sampled from a man in his 60s who had recovered from COVID-19. Each CDR3 is given with its conserved first and last residue. D genes are given only for firm matches. Size tells how often a clone was seen (once, few, many) or the class of an expanded clone, and some rows leave it out.

>TRBV5-4|TRBJ2-1|NA|TRBD1
CASSSSGTGFLFF
TGTGCCAGCAGCTCGTCCGGGACAGGGTTTTTGTTCTTC
>TRBV27|TRBJ2-7|NA|NA
CASSSFSSATSSYEQYF
TGTGCCAGCAGTTCCTTCTCCTCCGCGACAAGTTCCTACGAGCAGTACTTC
>TRBV7-2|TRBJ2-7|NA|TRBD1
CASSLEGTGSYEQYF
TGTGCCAGCAGCTTAGAAGGGACAGGCTCCTACGAGCAGTACTTC
>TRBV10-3|TRBJ2-7|NA|TRBD1
CAIRDRSIDEQYF
TGTGCCATTCGGGACAGGAGTATCGACGAGCAGTACTTC
>TRBV27|TRBJ2-7|NA|TRBD1
CASSGTGQGDYEQYF
TGTGCCAGCAGTGGGACGGGACAGGGGGACTACGAGCAGTACTTC
>TRBV18|TRBJ2-2|NA|NA
CASSPQGVGTGELFF
TGTGCCAGCTCACCACAGGGGGTCGGAACCGGGGAGCTGTTTTTT
>TRBV29-1|TRBJ2-5|few|NA
CSHLDGSETQYF
TGCAGCCACCTAGATGGGTCGGAGACCCAGTACTTC
>TRBV7-6|TRBJ2-1|NA|NA
CASSLAGGGQGPYNEQFF
TGTGCCAGCAGCTTAGCAGGAGGAGGGCAGGGTCCCTACAATGAGCAGTTCTTC
>TRBV7-9|TRBJ2-7|NA|TRBD2
CASSAPGLSYEQYF
TGTGCCAGCAGCGCACCGGGACTATCCTACGAGCAGTACTTC
>TRBV6-5|TRBJ1-6|NA|NA
CASSSLRGGSPLHF
TGTGCCAGCAGCTCCCTCAGGGGTGGTTCACCCCTCCACTTT
>TRBV6-5|TRBJ2-5|NA|TRBD2
CASSTGGTSGGQYF
TGTGCCAGCAGTACCGGCGGGACTAGCGGCGGACAGTACTTC
>TRBV5-1|TRBJ1-1|NA|NA
CASRTGSYTEAFF
TGCGCCAGCCGAACAGGTTCCTACACTGAAGCTTTCTTT
>TRBV7-8|TRBJ2-7|NA|TRBD1
CASSKGQGTIYEQYF
TGTGCCAGCAGCAAGGGACAGGGGACAATCTACGAGCAGTACTTC
>TRBV7-8|TRBJ2-2|once|NA
CASSVTDIANTGELFF
TGTGCCAGCAGCGTAACAGACATAGCGAACACCGGGGAGCTGTTTTTT
>TRBV6-5|TRBJ1-1|NA|TRBD1
CASSYPGTGGTEAFF
TGTGCCAGCAGTTACCCTGGGACAGGGGGCACTGAAGCTTTCTTT
>TRBV4-2|TRBJ2-7|NA|NA
CASSQDFSGAGASYEQYF
TGTGCCAGCAGCCAAGATTTCTCAGGGGCGGGGGCCTCCTACGAGCAGTACTTC
>TRBV3-1/TRBV3-2|TRBJ1-2|few|NA
CASSQDSGRANNYGYTF
TGTGCCAGCAGCCAAGATTCGGGCAGGGCGAATAACTATGGCTACACCTTC
>TRBV15|TRBJ2-6|NA|TRBD1
CATSTRGQWRSGANVLTF
TGTGCCACCAGCACTCGGGGACAGTGGCGCTCTGGGGCCAACGTCCTGACTTTC
>TRBV5-1|TRBJ2-1|NA|TRBD2
CASRRGGIEQFF
TGCGCCAGCCGGCGGGGGGGCATTGAGCAGTTCTTC
>TRBV11-2|TRBJ2-3|NA|NA
CASSLLQSSTDTQYF
TGTGCCAGCAGCTTATTACAGTCTAGCACAGATACGCAGTATTTT
>TRBV9|TRBJ2-3|NA|TRBD2
CASSERTSGGYSTDTQYF
TGTGCCAGCAGCGAGCGGACTAGCGGGGGGTATAGCACAGATACGCAGTATTTT
>TRBV19|TRBJ1-2|NA|NA
CASRKRGGAANYGYTF
TGTGCCAGTAGGAAGAGGGGGGGAGCGGCTAACTATGGCTACACCTTC
>TRBV14|TRBJ2-3|NA|NA
CASSQDKGEISTDTQYF
TGTGCCAGCAGCCAAGATAAAGGGGAAATAAGCACAGATACGCAGTATTTT
>TRBV6-5|TRBJ2-2|NA|NA
CASSYPQGKRTGELFF
TGTGCCAGCAGTTACCCCCAGGGAAAAAGGACCGGGGAGCTGTTTTTT
>TRBV19|TRBJ2-7|once|NA
CASSTTGASYEQYF
TGTGCCAGTAGTACAACAGGAGCCTCCTACGAGCAGTACTTC
>TRBV4-2|TRBJ2-1|NA|NA
CASSPGQGSGQFF
TGTGCCAGCAGCCCCGGGCAGGGGAGTGGGCAGTTCTTC
>TRBV19|TRBJ2-5|NA|NA
CASARDSGETQYF
TGTGCCAGCGCACGGGACTCTGGGGAGACCCAGTACTTC
>TRBV3-1/TRBV3-2|TRBJ2-7|NA|TRBD2
CASSQDGEGVYEQYF
TGTGCCAGCAGCCAAGATGGGGAGGGAGTTTACGAGCAGTACTTC
>TRBV27|TRBJ2-4|NA|NA
CASSLPLAKNIQYF
TGTGCCAGCAGTTTACCCCTAGCCAAAAACATTCAGTACTTC
>TRBV7-2|TRBJ1-5|once|TRBD1
CASSHSTGVGNQPQHF
TGTGCCAGCAGTCATTCGACAGGGGTTGGCAATCAGCCCCAGCATTTT
>TRBV5-4|TRBJ1-4|NA|NA
CAVTRGFNEKLFF
TGTGCCGTTACACGGGGGTTTAATGAAAAACTGTTTTTT
>TRBV4-2|TRBJ2-5|NA|NA
CASSQDESVSETQYF
TGTGCCAGCAGCCAAGATGAGAGCGTCTCGGAGACCCAGTACTTC
>TRBV7-3|TRBJ1-1|NA|NA
CASSLKGVGTEAFF
TGTGCCAGCAGCTTAAAAGGGGTTGGCACTGAAGCTTTCTTT
>TRBV25-1|TRBJ1-1|NA|NA
CASITGTEAFF
TGTGCCAGCATCACCGGGACTGAAGCTTTCTTT
>TRBV18|TRBJ2-7|NA|TRBD1
CASSPGTGSDEQYF
TGTGCCAGCTCACCAGGGACAGGCAGCGACGAGCAGTACTTC
>TRBV13|TRBJ1-4|NA|TRBD1
CASSWGQYNEKLFF
TGTGCCAGCAGCTGGGGACAGTACAATGAAAAACTGTTTTTT
>TRBV9|TRBJ2-2|NA|NA
CASSVLSTGELFF
TGTGCCAGCAGCGTACTCTCCACCGGGGAGCTGTTTTTT
>TRBV2|TRBJ1-6|NA|TRBD1
CASSALTGDNSPLHF
TGTGCCAGCAGTGCCTTGACAGGGGACAATTCACCCCTCCACTTT
>TRBV18|TRBJ1-2|NA|NA
CASSPGTRYGYTF
TGTGCCAGCTCACCCGGGACACGTTATGGCTACACCTTC
>TRBV7-2|TRBJ2-7|NA|NA
CASKGGDLRSYEQYF
TGTGCCAGCAAGGGGGGGGACTTACGATCCTACGAGCAGTACTTC
>TRBV7-2|TRBJ2-5|NA|NA
CASSPRDKQETQYF
TGTGCCAGCAGCCCCCGGGACAAACAAGAGACCCAGTACTTC
>TRBV9|TRBJ2-1|NA|TRBD1
CASSTRQGYNEQFF
TGTGCCAGCAGCACACGACAGGGGTACAATGAGCAGTTCTTC
>TRBV7-3|TRBJ2-5|NA|NA
CASSPTSGGETQYF
TGTGCCAGCAGCCCCACTAGTGGTGGCGAGACCCAGTACTTC